The 7 T cell receptor beta chains below come from one sample, sequenced in a study of cytomegalovirus exposure and HLA in healthy donors. The data were produced by immunoSEQ multiplex PCR, yet TCRdb's version contains in-frame clones alone and is incomplete. The table has 100,000 to 150,000 clones, 89% seen once. Sequencing was carried out using PBMCs. Receptors originate from a woman between 18 and 29 years old in good health and CMV-seronegative.

V and J are TRBV5-6 and TRBJ2-3; D gene ambiguous. V was trimmed by 4 bases and J by 3 bases, leaving 18 bases between them. Germline V gives CDR1 SGHDT, CDR2 YYEEEE. There are 16 residues in the CDR3. CDR3 nucleotide sequence: TGTGCCAGCAGCCCAGTACCCCTTTTGGTGACAGATACGCAGTATTTT. Amino acids: CASSPVPLLVTDTQYF.

The chain employs TRBV5-1 and TRBJ2-1, with 7 bases identical to TRBD2. Germline CDR1 SGHRS, CDR2 YFSETQ. The V segment lost 4 bases and the J segment 0 bases; nucleotides outside the gene matches: 13. This CDR3 has 18 residues. The CDR3 sequence is CASSKRSLAESSYNEQFF. The DNA for the CDR3 is TGCGCCAGCAGCAAGCGGAGTCTAGCGGAGAGCTCCTACAATGAGCAGTTCTTC.

The CDR3 region is CASSASAGSVGGYTF. The DNA for the CDR3 is TGTGCCAGCAGTGCATCGGCAGGCTCGGTTGGAGGCTACACCTTC. The chain employs TRBV2 and TRBJ1-2, with no clear D. Germline CDR1 SNHLY, CDR2 FYNNEI. V was shortened by 4 bases and J by 8 bases, with 20 bases between the two germline ends. The CDR3 sequence is 15 residues long.

The chain has TRBV2 and TRBJ1-4; D is uncertain. Germline CDR1 is SNHLY and CDR2 is FYNNEI. Trimming removed 4 bases at V and 7 bases at J, with 10 bases between. The CDR3 covers 13 residues. The CDR3 nucleotides are TGTGCCAGCAGTGGTGAGGTGGTTGAAAAACTGTTTTTT. Protein sequence: CASSGEVVEKLFF.

This clone was seen a few times. This sequence joins TRBV10-1 and TRBJ1-2; D not resolved. Trimming cost V 6 bases and J 2 bases, with 10 bases left between them. The CDR3 has 13 residues. Germline V CDR1 and CDR2: WNHNN, SYGVQD (reference sequence). CDR3 coding DNA: TGCGCCAGCAGCCGGGAGTTAAACTATGGCTACACCTTC. Protein sequence: CASSRELNYGYTF.

This chain connects TRBV6-1 to TRBJ1-2; TRBD1 might be the D (5 bases). V was clipped by 4 bases and J by 2 bases, with 14 bases between them. Per germline, CDR1 MNHNS and CDR2 SASEGT. The CDR3 extends over 15 amino acids. The CDR3 here is CASSVSTGANYGYTF. CDR3 DNA sequence: TGTGCCAGCAGTGTATCTACAGGTGCCAACTATGGCTACACCTTC.

This chain links TRBV19 with TRBJ1-2; D remains unclear. Germline V CDR1 and CDR2: LNHDA, SQIVND (reference sequence). The CDR3 covers 15 residues. Deletions cut 5 bases from V and 4 bases from J, with 17 bases between. CDR3 nucleotide sequence: TGTGCCAGTAGTTCCCCGGGAGACCCGATCTATGGCTACACCTTC. The encoded protein is CASSSPGDPIYGYTF.